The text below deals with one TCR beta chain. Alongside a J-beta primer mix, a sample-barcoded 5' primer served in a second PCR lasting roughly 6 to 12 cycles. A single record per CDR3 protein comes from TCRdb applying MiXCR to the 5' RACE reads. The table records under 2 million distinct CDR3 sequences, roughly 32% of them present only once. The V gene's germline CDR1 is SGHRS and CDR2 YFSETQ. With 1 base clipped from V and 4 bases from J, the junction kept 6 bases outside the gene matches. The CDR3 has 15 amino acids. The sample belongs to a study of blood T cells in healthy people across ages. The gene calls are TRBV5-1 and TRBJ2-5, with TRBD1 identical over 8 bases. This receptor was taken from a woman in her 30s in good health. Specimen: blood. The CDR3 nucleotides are TGCGCCAGCAGCTTGCAGGGGGCGGACGGAGAGACCCAGTACTTC. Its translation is CASSLQGADGETQYF.